These T cell receptor beta chains were read from a single sample in a study of identical twins. TCRdb re-derived calls from the 5' RACE reads in MiXCR, one entry per CDR3 protein. The sample contains some 500,000 distinct CDR3 sequences, more than 9% of which appear only once. The same sample was also used in a study of yellow fever vaccine responses in identical twins.

Sequenced material: PBMCs. Receptors originate from a young woman in good health. Both conserved end residues are part of each CDR3. The D gene is left open where the match is weak. Size values are once, few and many counts, or a class for expanded clones, and some rows have none.

CDR3aa: CASRLAGGVNEQFF
CDR3nt: TGCGCCAGCAGACTAGCGGGAGGCGTCAATGAGCAGTTCTTC
v_gene: TRBV4-1
j_gene: TRBJ2-1
d_gene: TRBD2
abundance: .

CDR3aa: CASSLVRAGRLISTDTQYF
CDR3nt: TGTGCCAGCAGCTTAGTACGGGCGGGACGCCTAATTAGCACAGATACGCAGTATTTT
v_gene: TRBV11-2
j_gene: TRBJ2-3
d_gene: .
abundance: few

CDR3aa: CAWSRQGGQPQHF
CDR3nt: TGTGCCTGGAGTCGCCAGGGGGGCCAGCCCCAGCATTTT
v_gene: TRBV30
j_gene: TRBJ1-5
d_gene: TRBD1
abundance: .

CDR3aa: CSAQGRGGYNEQFF
CDR3nt: TGCAGTGCCCAGGGCAGAGGTGGCTACAATGAGCAGTTCTTC
v_gene: TRBV20-1
j_gene: TRBJ2-1
d_gene: .
abundance: .

CDR3aa: CASSLDASGGAWSETQYF
CDR3nt: TGTGCCAGCAGCTTAGATGCTAGCGGGGGGGCCTGGTCCGAGACCCAGTACTTC
v_gene: TRBV11-2
j_gene: TRBJ2-5
d_gene: TRBD2
abundance: .

CDR3aa: CASSLQRGGHNEQFF
CDR3nt: TGCGCCAGCAGCCTACAGCGGGGGGGCCACAATGAGCAGTTCTTC
v_gene: TRBV5-1
j_gene: TRBJ2-1
d_gene: TRBD2
abundance: .

CDR3aa: CASSSQTAIYEQYF
CDR3nt: TGTGCCAGCAGTTCTCAGACAGCAATATACGAGCAGTACTTC
v_gene: TRBV12-3/TRBV12-4
j_gene: TRBJ2-7
d_gene: .
abundance: .

CDR3aa: CASSLGRDRPETQYF
CDR3nt: TGCGCCAGCAGCTTGGGAAGGGACAGGCCAGAGACCCAGTACTTC
v_gene: TRBV5-1
j_gene: TRBJ2-5
d_gene: TRBD1
abundance: .

CDR3aa: CASSLLGQQETQYF
CDR3nt: TGTGCCAGCAGTTTGCTCGGACAGCAAGAGACCCAGTACTTC
v_gene: TRBV27
j_gene: TRBJ2-5
d_gene: .
abundance: few

CDR3aa: CASSYEQGSYNEQFF
CDR3nt: TGTGCCAGCAGTTACGAACAGGGTTCCTACAATGAGCAGTTCTTC
v_gene: TRBV6-5
j_gene: TRBJ2-1
d_gene: .
abundance: many

CDR3aa: CASTPRVGYEQYF
CDR3nt: TGTGCCAGCACCCCCAGGGTGGGGTACGAGCAGTACTTC
v_gene: TRBV27
j_gene: TRBJ2-7
d_gene: .
abundance: once

CDR3aa: CASSSIAGNNEQFF
CDR3nt: TGTGCCAGCAGCTCGATAGCGGGTAACAATGAGCAGTTCTTC
v_gene: TRBV7-9
j_gene: TRBJ2-1
d_gene: TRBD2
abundance: few

CDR3aa: CASSAQGQGETQYF
CDR3nt: TGTGCCAGCAGCGCTCAGGGGCAAGGAGAGACCCAGTACTTC
v_gene: TRBV9
j_gene: TRBJ2-5
d_gene: .
abundance: .

CDR3aa: CASSLGTSGGPGNEQFF
CDR3nt: TGTGCCAGCAGTTTAGGGACTAGCGGGGGTCCGGGTAATGAGCAGTTCTTC
v_gene: TRBV12-3/TRBV12-4
j_gene: TRBJ2-1
d_gene: TRBD2
abundance: few

CDR3aa: CASSRLAEDTQYF
CDR3nt: TGTGCCAGCAGCAGACTAGCGGAGGATACGCAGTATTTT
v_gene: TRBV21-1
j_gene: TRBJ2-3
d_gene: .
abundance: many

CDR3aa: CASSLAFGQPQHF
CDR3nt: TGTGCCAGCAGCTTAGCCTTCGGTCAGCCCCAGCATTTT
v_gene: TRBV7-9
j_gene: TRBJ1-5
d_gene: .
abundance: many

CDR3aa: CASSAPAENSPLHF
CDR3nt: TGTGCCAGCAGCGCCCCGGCTGAGAATTCACCCCTCCACTTT
v_gene: TRBV7-9
j_gene: TRBJ1-6
d_gene: .
abundance: .

CDR3aa: CASSLSTLNYGYTF
CDR3nt: TGTGCCAGCAGCCTGAGTACGTTAAACTATGGCTACACCTTC
v_gene: TRBV7-9
j_gene: TRBJ1-2
d_gene: .
abundance: few

CDR3aa: CASSSFGINTGELFF
CDR3nt: TGTGCCAGCAGCTCATTCGGGATTAACACCGGGGAGCTGTTTTTT
v_gene: TRBV3-1
j_gene: TRBJ2-2
d_gene: .
abundance: .

CDR3aa: CASTGRADGVPDTQYF
CDR3nt: TGTGCCAGCACAGGAAGGGCGGACGGGGTCCCAGATACGCAGTATTTT
v_gene: TRBV7-2
j_gene: TRBJ2-3
d_gene: .
abundance: .

CDR3aa: CASSARLAGVDTQYF
CDR3nt: TGTGCCAGCAGCGCACGACTAGCGGGAGTAGATACGCAGTATTTT
v_gene: TRBV5-4
j_gene: TRBJ2-3
d_gene: TRBD2
abundance: .

CDR3aa: CASSPRTSGFTGELFF
CDR3nt: TGTGCCAGCAGTCCCCGGACTAGCGGGTTCACCGGGGAGCTGTTTTTT
v_gene: TRBV12-3/TRBV12-4
j_gene: TRBJ2-2
d_gene: TRBD2
abundance: few

CDR3aa: CASSPSPTSTDTQYF
CDR3nt: TGTGCCAGCAGCCCGAGCCCTACGTCCACAGATACGCAGTATTTT
v_gene: TRBV7-3
j_gene: TRBJ2-3
d_gene: .
abundance: .

CDR3aa: CSARGQGGKDTEAFF
CDR3nt: TGCAGTGCTAGAGGACAGGGAGGGAAGGACACTGAAGCTTTCTTT
v_gene: TRBV20-1
j_gene: TRBJ1-1
d_gene: TRBD1
abundance: many

CDR3aa: CASVPGQGRSEKLFF
CDR3nt: TGCGCCAGCGTCCCGGGACAGGGGCGAAGTGAAAAACTGTTTTTT
v_gene: TRBV5-1
j_gene: TRBJ1-4
d_gene: TRBD1
abundance: few

CDR3aa: CASSATPGLAGSGELFF
CDR3nt: TGTGCCAGCAGCGCCACCCCGGGACTAGCGGGTTCCGGGGAGCTGTTTTTT
v_gene: TRBV7-6
j_gene: TRBJ2-2
d_gene: TRBD2
abundance: .

CDR3aa: CASTLRERDLSYEQYF
CDR3nt: TGTGCCAGCACCTTACGAGAGCGGGACCTCTCCTACGAGCAGTACTTC
v_gene: TRBV7-9
j_gene: TRBJ2-7
d_gene: TRBD2
abundance: .

CDR3aa: CASSLRRGKETQYF
CDR3nt: TGTGCCAGCAGCTTAAGGAGAGGGAAAGAGACCCAGTACTTC
v_gene: TRBV11-2
j_gene: TRBJ2-5
d_gene: .
abundance: few

CDR3aa: CASSVAPGTSGGGEQFF
CDR3nt: TGTGCCAGCAGCGTAGCCCCCGGGACTAGCGGGGGGGGTGAGCAGTTCTTC
v_gene: TRBV9
j_gene: TRBJ2-1
d_gene: TRBD2
abundance: few

CDR3aa: CASKPSRGPDTQYF
CDR3nt: TGTGCCAGCAAGCCGTCGAGGGGGCCGGATACGCAGTATTTT
v_gene: TRBV28
j_gene: TRBJ2-3
d_gene: TRBD1
abundance: .

CDR3aa: CASSPQGIEGEKLFF
CDR3nt: TGTGCCAGCAGCCCTCAGGGGATCGAAGGTGAAAAACTGTTTTTT
v_gene: TRBV7-9
j_gene: TRBJ1-4
d_gene: .
abundance: .

CDR3aa: CASSPTRLYNEQFF
CDR3nt: TGTGCCAGCAGCCCCACAAGGCTCTACAATGAGCAGTTCTTC
v_gene: TRBV14
j_gene: TRBJ2-1
d_gene: .
abundance: many

CDR3aa: CASSQVWWDVSTDTQYF
CDR3nt: TGTGCCAGCAGCCAAGTCTGGTGGGACGTTAGCACAGATACGCAGTATTTT
v_gene: TRBV3-1
j_gene: TRBJ2-3
d_gene: .
abundance: few

CDR3aa: CSATDTGGTTTDTQYF
CDR3nt: TGCAGTGCTACTGATACGGGGGGAACAACCACAGATACGCAGTATTTT
v_gene: TRBV20-1
j_gene: TRBJ2-3
d_gene: TRBD2
abundance: few

CDR3aa: CSVVQGNYGYTF
CDR3nt: TGCAGCGTTGTTCAGGGGAACTATGGCTACACCTTC
v_gene: TRBV29-1
j_gene: TRBJ1-2
d_gene: .
abundance: few

CDR3aa: CASSPSSGIRGEQYF
CDR3nt: TGCGCCAGCAGCCCCTCTAGCGGTATAAGGGGCGAGCAGTACTTC
v_gene: TRBV4-1
j_gene: TRBJ2-7
d_gene: TRBD2
abundance: .

CDR3aa: CASSGVAGDNTDTQYF
CDR3nt: TGTGCCAGCAGCGGCGTTGCGGGAGACAACACAGATACGCAGTATTTT
v_gene: TRBV6-4
j_gene: TRBJ2-3
d_gene: TRBD2
abundance: .

CDR3aa: CASSTRTSGRSTDTQYF
CDR3nt: TGTGCCAGCAGCACCCGGACTAGCGGGAGGAGCACAGATACGCAGTATTTT
v_gene: TRBV5-4
j_gene: TRBJ2-3
d_gene: TRBD2
abundance: .